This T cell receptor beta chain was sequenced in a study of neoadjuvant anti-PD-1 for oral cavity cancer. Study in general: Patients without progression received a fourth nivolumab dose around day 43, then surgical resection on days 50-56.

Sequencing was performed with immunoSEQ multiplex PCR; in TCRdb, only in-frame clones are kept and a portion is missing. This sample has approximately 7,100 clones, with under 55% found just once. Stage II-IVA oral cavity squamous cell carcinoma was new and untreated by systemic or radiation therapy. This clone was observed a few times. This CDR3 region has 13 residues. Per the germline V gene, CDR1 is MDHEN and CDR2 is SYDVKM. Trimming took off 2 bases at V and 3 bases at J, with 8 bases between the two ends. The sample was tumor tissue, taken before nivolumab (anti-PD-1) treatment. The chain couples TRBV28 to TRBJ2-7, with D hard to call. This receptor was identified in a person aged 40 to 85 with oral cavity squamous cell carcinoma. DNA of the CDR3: TGTGCCAGCAGTTTACCGGTCCTCTACGAGCAGTACTTC. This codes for CASSLPVLYEQYF. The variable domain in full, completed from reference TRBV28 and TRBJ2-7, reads DVKVTQSSRYLVKRTGEKVFLECVQDMDHENMFWYRQDPGLGLRLIYFSYDVKMKEKGDIPEGYSVSREKKERFSLILESASTNQTSMYLCASSLPVLYEQYFGPGTRLTVT.